The 9 T cell receptor beta chains listed next were all sequenced from one sample in a study of tumor-infiltrating lymphocytes in primary liver carcinoma. With a constant-region primer, TCR beta cDNA was made from approximately 450 ng of total RNA. Generation of the TCR beta libraries relied on three nested multiplex PCR rounds using slightly modified ARM-PCR. Two initial PCR rounds of about 9 cycles each paired TRBV1-TRBV30 forward primers with a C-beta reverse primer. Via MiXCR, TCRdb re-called the multiplex PCR reads, giving one row per CDR3 protein. The table has roughly 49,000 distinct CDR3 sequences, 55% to 75% seen once. DNA and RNA were both co-extracted from approximately 22-30 mg of bulk tissue that had not been sorted. Material: liver tumor tissue from sampling region 5. Described subset: tumor region T5, tumor centre. These receptors came from a man aged 35 to 55 with primary liver carcinoma and hepatitis B virus infection.

This clonotype rates as medium-sized. The chain joins TRBV11-2 to TRBJ2-5; D unclear. This CDR3 comprises 15 residues. In germline, CDR1 is SGHAT, CDR2 FQNNGV. The V gene lost 5 bases and the J gene lost 0 bases, with 13 bases spanning the gap. The CDR3 DNA is TGTGCCAGCAGCCCCTTGACTCACTACCAAGAGACCCAGTACTTC. Amino acid sequence: CASSPLTHYQETQYF. The complete variable domain, with remaining parts taken from reference TRBV11-2 and TRBJ2-5, reads EAGVAQSPRYKIIEKRQSVAFWCNPISGHATLYWYQQILGQGPKLLIQFQNNGVVDDSQLPKDRFSAERLKGVDSTLKIQPAKLEDSAVYLCASSPLTHYQETQYFGPGTRLLVL.

For this clonotype: Sequence at one end of the junction differs from germline and may be a read error. The chain carries TRBV6-6 and TRBJ1-2, with a possible D match to TRBD1 (5 bases). The CDR3 has 15 residues. From germline, CDR1 is MNHNY and CDR2 SVGAGI (reference sequence). CDR3 sequence: CASSYGHFTDYGYAF. The CDR3, as DNA: TGTGCCAGCAGTTACGGACATTTTACCGACTATGGCTACGCCTTC.

As to this clonotype: The CDR3 does not end in the conserved phenylalanine or tryptophan, so this is likely a read error. This sequence joins TRBV12-5 and TRBJ1-1; TRBD1 agrees at 9 bases. With 5 bases clipped from V and 9 bases from J, the junction kept 4 bases outside the gene matches. CDR1 and CDR2 from the germline V gene are LGHNT and FRNRAP. This CDR3 region has 12 residues. CDR3 sequence: CASGLGQGKAFL. As DNA, the CDR3 is TGTGCTAGTGGTCTGGGACAGGGAAAAGCTTTCCTT.

This clonotype was picked up many times. This chain connects TRBV6-5 to TRBJ2-5; the match to TRBD2 covers 7 bases. The V segment lost 5 bases and the J segment 5 bases; nucleotides outside the gene matches: 5. This CDR3 has 13 residues. Germline V CDR1 and CDR2: MNHEY, SVGAGI. CDR3 loop: CASSLTSRETQYF. The CDR3 DNA reads TGTGCCAGCAGTCTGACTAGCCGGGAGACCCAGTACTTC.

Details on this clonotype: One junction end disagrees with the germline gene, perhaps due to a read error. J is TRBJ2-3 and V is TRBV29-1; 7 nucleotides agree with TRBD1. This CDR3 comprises 13 residues. CDR1 and CDR2 from the germline V gene are SQVTM and ANQGSEA. The DNA for the CDR3 is TGCAGCGTCAACGCGGTAGGGACAGATACGAAGTATTTT. Translation gives CSVNAVGTDTKYF.

A word on this clonotype: A read error may produce the germline difference seen at one junction end. The V gene is TRBV4-2, the J gene TRBJ2-7, with D hard to call. The CDR3 totals 15 residues. In germline, CDR1 is LGHNA, CDR2 YNFKEQ. The DNA for the CDR3 is TGTGCCAGTAGCCAAGATAACTCCCCGGTGGGAGAGCAGTACTTC. Amino acids: CASSQDNSPVGEQYF.

V usage is TRBV6-1 and J usage is TRBJ1-1; 8 nucleotides align to TRBD1. There are 15 residues in the CDR3. Germline CDR1 MNHNS, CDR2 SASEGT. The V segment lost 5 bases and the J segment 4 bases; nucleotides outside the gene matches: 9. The CDR3: CASSSSCTGGTEAFF. CDR3 nucleotide sequence: TGTGCCAGCAGTAGTTCATGTACAGGGGGCACTGAAGCTTTCTTT.

This clonotype was found many times. CDR3 sequence: CAWTENLLSGRRVFF. The CDR3 nucleotides are TGTGCCTGGACTGAGAACCTCCTGAGCGGGAGGCGGGTGTTTTTT. The gene calls are TRBV30 and TRBJ2-2; the match to TRBD2 covers 9 bases. CDR3 length: 15 residues. Germline assignment: CDR1 GTSNPN and CDR2 SVGIG (reference sequence). Trimming took 4 bases from V and 15 from J; bases not matched to a gene: 18.

Concerning this clonotype itself: This likely comes from a read error, as the CDR3 has no conserved phenylalanine or tryptophan at its end. The chain links TRBV6-5 to TRBJ2-7, with TRBD2 matching 8 bases. The CDR3 runs 15 residues. The germline CDR1 and CDR2 sequences are MNHEY and SVGAGI. V lost 6 bases, J lost 3 bases, and 10 bases stayed unmatched. As DNA, the CDR3 is TGTGCCAGCAGGCCCGGACTAGCAAGAAGCTACGAGCAGTACTTA. Translation gives CASRPGLARSYEQYL.